The clone carrying this T cell receptor (beta chain) was observed many times. Its antigen is unidentified. Libraries of TCR beta came from quantitative 5'-RACE with molecular barcodes. MiXCR, run by TCRdb on the 5' RACE reads, gives a single entry per CDR3 protein. The table lists approximately 250,000 distinct CDR3 sequences, approximately 8% of them singletons. These data are taken from a study of CD8 T cells in ankylosing spondylitis. Study-level findings and limits: Clones tied to disease were said to be significantly enriched in matched ankylosing spondylitis synovial fluid. Disease-associated clones were CD8+ and fairly uncommon in peripheral blood.

V lost 1 base and J lost 3; bases outside the gene matches: 2. CDR1 SGHRS and CDR2 YFSETQ come from the germline V gene. The CDR3 spans 14 residues. The chain couples TRBV5-1 to TRBJ2-3; TRBD2 matches 7 bases. This clonotype was sampled from a female donor with ankylosing spondylitis or in good health (not recorded which). The sequencing sample was made of blood, either unsorted or a sorted T cell fraction (not recorded which). CDR3 sequence (DNA): TGCGCCAGCAGCTTGAGAGCGGGGACAGATACGCAGTATTTT. This gives the protein CASSLRAGTDTQYF.